This record concerns one T cell receptor beta chain sequence. Antigen: not known. The data were taken from a study of CD8+ T cells in alopecia areata. Trimming at V came to 1 base and at J to 5 bases, leaving 4 bases not matched to a gene. Germline V gene lookup returns CDR1 SGDLS and CDR2 YYNGEE. This CDR3 is 15 amino acids long. Treatment here: oral pan-JAK inhibitor, 5-10 mg twice daily. Lesional scalp punch biopsies and peripheral blood came from alopecia areata patients. Sequencing templates came from extracted RNA that was reverse transcribed into cDNA. Sequencing used immunoSEQ multiplex PCR; TCRdb keeps in-frame clones, though not all of them. This table holds roughly 120,000 clones, 58% found once. Study-level findings and limits: For patients receiving tofacitinib, scalp clonality and expanded CD8+ clones among the top 100 significantly decreased.

The rearrangement joins TRBV9 to TRBJ1-4; 8 nucleotides align to TRBD1. Material: CD8+ T cells sorted from blood, obtained at week 4, from a patient treated with tofacitinib. This clonotype was obtained from a human donor with alopecia areata. This chain's CDR3 is CASSVQGQGNEKLFF. In DNA, the CDR3 is TGTGCCAGCAGCGTACAAGGACAGGGAAATGAAAAACTGTTTTTT.